This T cell receptor (beta chain) was identified during a study of blood T cells in healthy people across ages. CDR1 and CDR2 (germline): SGHDT, YYEEEE. This CDR3 has 15 residues. The V gene lost 3 bases and the J gene lost 9 bases, with 19 bases spanning the gap. PCR was performed a second time for about 7 to 11 cycles using a sample-barcoded 5' primer and a J-beta primer mix. MiXCR, run by TCRdb on the 5' RACE reads, gives a single entry per CDR3 protein. The sample carries roughly 1.9 million distinct CDR3 sequences, about two fifths recorded once. The rearrangement links TRBV5-6 to TRBJ2-1; tentative D call: TRBD2 (7 bases). The sequencing input was blood. This receptor was obtained from a human donor in good health. The CDR3 DNA is TGTGCCAGCAGCTCGAAGGGGGGGCCTCGTCCTGAGCAGTTCTTC. It codes for CASSSKGGPRPEQFF.